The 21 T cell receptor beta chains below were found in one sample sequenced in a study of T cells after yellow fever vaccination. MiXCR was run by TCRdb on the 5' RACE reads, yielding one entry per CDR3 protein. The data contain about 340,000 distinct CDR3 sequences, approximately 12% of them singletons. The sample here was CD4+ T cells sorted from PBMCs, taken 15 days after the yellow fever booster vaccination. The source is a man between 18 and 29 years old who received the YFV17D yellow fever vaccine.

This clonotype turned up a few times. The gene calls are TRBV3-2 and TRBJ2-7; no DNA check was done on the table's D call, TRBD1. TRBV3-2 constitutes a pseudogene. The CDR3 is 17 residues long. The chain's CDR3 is CASSPPGDGGATYEQYV. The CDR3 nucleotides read TGTGCCAGCAGCCCGCCGGGGGATGGGGGGGCAACCTACGAGCAGTACGTC.

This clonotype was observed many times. As DNA, the CDR3 is TGTGCCAGCAGCTTGTCCGGGACTACAATTCAGTACTTC. Translating it yields CASSLSGTTIQYF. This chain joins TRBV7-2 and TRBJ2-4, with TRBD2 matching over 7 bases. With V trimmed by 3 bases and J by 10 bases, 6 bases remained unmatched. CDR1 is SGHTA and CDR2 is FQGNSA in the germline V gene. The CDR3 length is 13 residues.

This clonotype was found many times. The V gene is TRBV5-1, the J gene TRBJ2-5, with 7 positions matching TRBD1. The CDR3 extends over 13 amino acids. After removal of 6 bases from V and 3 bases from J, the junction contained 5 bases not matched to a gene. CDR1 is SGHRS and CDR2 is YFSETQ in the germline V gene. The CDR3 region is CASKNDREETQYF. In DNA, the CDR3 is TGCGCCAGCAAAAATGACAGGGAAGAGACCCAGTACTTC.

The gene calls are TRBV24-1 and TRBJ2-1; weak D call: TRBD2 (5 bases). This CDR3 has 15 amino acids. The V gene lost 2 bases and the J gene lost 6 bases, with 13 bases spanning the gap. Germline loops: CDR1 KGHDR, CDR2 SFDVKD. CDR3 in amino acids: CATSDSGLFANEQFF. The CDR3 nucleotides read TGTGCCACCAGTGATTCCGGACTTTTCGCCAATGAGCAGTTCTTC.

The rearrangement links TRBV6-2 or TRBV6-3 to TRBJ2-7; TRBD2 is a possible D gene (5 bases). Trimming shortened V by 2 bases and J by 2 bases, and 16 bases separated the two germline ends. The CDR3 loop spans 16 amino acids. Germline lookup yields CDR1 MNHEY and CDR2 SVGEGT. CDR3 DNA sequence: TGTGCCAGCAGTTACCCCCCACGACGGGAAACCTACGAGCAGTACTTC. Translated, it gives CASSYPPRRETYEQYF.

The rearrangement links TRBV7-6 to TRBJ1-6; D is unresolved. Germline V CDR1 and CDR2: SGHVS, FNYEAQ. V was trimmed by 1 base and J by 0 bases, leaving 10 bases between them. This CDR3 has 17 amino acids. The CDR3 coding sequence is TGTGCCAGCAGCTTAGAGGCGTTGAGCTCCTATAATTCACCCCTCCACTTT. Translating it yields CASSLEALSSYNSPLHF.

The chain's CDR3 is CASSRQGIFDEQYF. The CDR3 coding sequence is TGCGCCAGCAGCCGCCAGGGAATATTCGACGAGCAGTACTTC. The rearrangement joins TRBV5-1 to TRBJ2-7, with D possibly matching TRBD1 (5 bases). Trimming left V 4 bases short and J 5 bases short, with 16 bases between. This CDR3 has 14 residues. Per the germline V gene, CDR1 is SGHRS and CDR2 is YFSETQ.

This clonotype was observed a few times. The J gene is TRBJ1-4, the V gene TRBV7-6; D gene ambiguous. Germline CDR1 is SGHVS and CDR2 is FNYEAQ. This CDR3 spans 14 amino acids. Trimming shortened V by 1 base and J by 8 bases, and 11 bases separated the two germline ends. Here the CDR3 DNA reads TGTGCCAGCAGCTTAGAGGCGACCCAAGAAAAACTGTTTTTT. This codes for CASSLEATQEKLFF.

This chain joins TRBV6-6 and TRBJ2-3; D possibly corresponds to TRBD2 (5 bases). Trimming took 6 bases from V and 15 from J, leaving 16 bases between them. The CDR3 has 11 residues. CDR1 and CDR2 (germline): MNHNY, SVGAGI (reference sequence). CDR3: CASSASDRGYF. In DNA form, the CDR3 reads TGTGCCAGCAGCGCTAGTGACCGGGGATATTTT.

CDR3 coding DNA: TGTGCCAGCAGACCTCGCCTAGCGGGGGAAAACATTCAGTACTTC. This sequence encodes CASRPRLAGENIQYF. The chain carries TRBV6-5 and TRBJ2-4; 10 bases are shared with TRBD2. The CDR3 has 15 residues. The V gene end was trimmed by 6 bases and the J gene end by 5 bases; junction bases not matched to a gene: 7. Germline V lookup: CDR1 MNHEY, CDR2 SVGAGI.

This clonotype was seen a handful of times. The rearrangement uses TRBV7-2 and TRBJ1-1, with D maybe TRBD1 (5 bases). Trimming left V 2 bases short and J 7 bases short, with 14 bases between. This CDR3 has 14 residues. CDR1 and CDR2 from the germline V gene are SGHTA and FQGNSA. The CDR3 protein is CASSLSRGLNEAFF. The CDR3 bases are TGTGCCAGCAGCTTAAGCCGGGGGTTAAATGAAGCTTTCTTT.

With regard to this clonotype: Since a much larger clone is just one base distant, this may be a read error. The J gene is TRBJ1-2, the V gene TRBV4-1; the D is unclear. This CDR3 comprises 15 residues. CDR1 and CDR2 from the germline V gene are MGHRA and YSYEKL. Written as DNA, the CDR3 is TGCGCCTGCAGCCACCCTCTTACACCGAACTATGGCTACACCTTC. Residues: CACSHPLTPNYGYTF.

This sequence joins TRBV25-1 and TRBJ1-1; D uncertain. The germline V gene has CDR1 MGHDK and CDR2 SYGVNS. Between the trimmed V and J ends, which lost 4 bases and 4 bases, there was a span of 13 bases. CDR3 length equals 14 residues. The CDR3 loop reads CASSALERGTEAFF. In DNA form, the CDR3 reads TGTGCCAGCAGTGCACTGGAGAGAGGCACTGAAGCTTTCTTT.

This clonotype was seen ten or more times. CDR3 sequence (DNA): TGCGCCAGCAGCCCCGGGACAGGGAATCAGCCCCAGCATTTT. It yields the protein CASSPGTGNQPQHF. The chain recombines TRBV5-1 with TRBJ1-5, with 9 bases matching TRBD1. Germline values: CDR1 SGHRS, CDR2 YFSETQ. V shed 4 bases and J 4 bases; nucleotides not matched to a gene: 3. CDR3 size: 14 residues.

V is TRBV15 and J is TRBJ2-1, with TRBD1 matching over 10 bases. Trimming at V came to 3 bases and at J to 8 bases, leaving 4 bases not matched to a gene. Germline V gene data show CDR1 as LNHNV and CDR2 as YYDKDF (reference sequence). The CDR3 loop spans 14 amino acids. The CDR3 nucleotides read TGTGCCACCAGCAGGGACAGGGGGAGGTATGAGCAGTTCTTC. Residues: CATSRDRGRYEQFF.

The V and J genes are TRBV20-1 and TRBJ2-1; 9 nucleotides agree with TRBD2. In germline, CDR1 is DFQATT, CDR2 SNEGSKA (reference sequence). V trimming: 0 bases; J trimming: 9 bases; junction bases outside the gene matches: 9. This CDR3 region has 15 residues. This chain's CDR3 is CSARDQGLAGVEQFF. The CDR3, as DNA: TGCAGTGCTAGAGATCAGGGACTAGCAGGTGTTGAGCAGTTCTTC.

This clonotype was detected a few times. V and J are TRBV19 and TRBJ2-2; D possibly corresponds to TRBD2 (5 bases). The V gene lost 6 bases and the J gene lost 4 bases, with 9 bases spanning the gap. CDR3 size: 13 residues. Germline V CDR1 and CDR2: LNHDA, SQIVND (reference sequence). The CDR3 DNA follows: TGTGCCAGTAGCGGACTGTTCACCGGGGAGCTGTTTTTT. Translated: CASSGLFTGELFF.

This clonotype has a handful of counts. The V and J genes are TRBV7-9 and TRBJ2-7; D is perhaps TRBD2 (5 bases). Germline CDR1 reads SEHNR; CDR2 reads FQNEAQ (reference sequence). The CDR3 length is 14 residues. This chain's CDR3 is CASSPRSGSYEQYV. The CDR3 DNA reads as TGTGCCAGCAGCCCCCGGAGCGGATCCTATGAGCAGTACGTC.

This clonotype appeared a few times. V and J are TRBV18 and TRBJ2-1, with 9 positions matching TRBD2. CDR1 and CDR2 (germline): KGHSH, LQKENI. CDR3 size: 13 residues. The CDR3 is CAAGLAGKNEQFF. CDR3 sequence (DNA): TGTGCGGCCGGGCTAGCGGGGAAAAATGAGCAGTTCTTC.

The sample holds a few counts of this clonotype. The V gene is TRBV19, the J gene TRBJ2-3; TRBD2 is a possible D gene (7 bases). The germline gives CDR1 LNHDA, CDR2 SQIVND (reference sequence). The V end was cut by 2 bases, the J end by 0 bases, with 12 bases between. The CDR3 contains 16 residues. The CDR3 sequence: CASSINRGASTDTQYF. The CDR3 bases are TGTGCCAGTAGTATAAATCGGGGGGCTAGCACAGATACGCAGTATTTT.

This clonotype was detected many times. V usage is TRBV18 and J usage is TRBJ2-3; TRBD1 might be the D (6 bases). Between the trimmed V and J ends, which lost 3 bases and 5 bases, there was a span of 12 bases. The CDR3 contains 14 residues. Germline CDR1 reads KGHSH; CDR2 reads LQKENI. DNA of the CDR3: TGTGCCAGCTCACCCCCCCCCAGGGGAGATACGCAGTATTTT. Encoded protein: CASSPPPRGDTQYF.